The 25 T cell receptor beta chains listed next were all sequenced from one sample in a study of cytomegalovirus exposure and HLA in healthy donors. Using immunoSEQ multiplex PCR, the repertoire was profiled, and TCRdb retains in-frame clones only, with some absent. Of more than 100,000 clones listed, approximately 88% were seen once; the top ten hold 6% to 7%. The specimen sequenced was PBMCs. These receptors originate from a woman aged 18-29 years in good health and CMV-seropositive.

This clone was recorded a few times. The chain employs TRBV25-1 and TRBJ2-1; 9 bases map to TRBD1. The ends lost 8 bases at V and 5 bases at J; junction bases unmatched: 7. CDR3 length equals 14 residues. The V gene's germline CDR1 is MGHDK and CDR2 SYGVNS. The CDR3 bases are TGTGCCAGCGGGGGACAGGGAGGAAACAATGAGCAGTTCTTC. It codes for CASGGQGGNNEQFF.

This chain uses TRBV7-9 with TRBJ1-4; D gene ambiguous. Deletions cut 5 bases from V and 8 bases from J, with 15 bases between. The CDR3 consists of 14 residues. Germline-derived CDR1 and CDR2 are SEHNR and FQNEAQ (reference sequence). The CDR3: CASSPVGLREKLFF. The CDR3 DNA reads as TGTGCCAGCAGCCCGGTTGGGCTCCGCGAAAAACTGTTTTTT.

V is TRBV10-2 and J is TRBJ2-7; TRBD2 matches at 8 bases. V was pared by 3 bases and J by 0 bases, with 1 base of the junction left unmatched. CDR3 size: 14 residues. Germline CDR1 WSHSY, CDR2 SAAADI. The CDR3 sequence: CASSDGTSSYEQYF. The CDR3 DNA reads TGCGCCAGCAGTGATGGGACTAGCTCCTACGAGCAGTACTTC.

The table lists this clone with a few counts. The rearrangement links TRBV19 to TRBJ1-5, with a weak D call TRBD1 (5 bases). Germline V gives CDR1 LNHDA, CDR2 SQIVND (reference sequence). Between the trimmed V and J ends, which lost 1 base and 3 bases, there was a span of 10 bases. The CDR3 runs 15 residues. The CDR3 bases are TGTGCCAGTAGTATAGCACAGGCCTACAATCAGCCCCAGCATTTT. Translating gives CASSIAQAYNQPQHF. Full variable domain (remainder filled in from reference TRBV19 and TRBJ1-5): DGGITQSPKYLFRKEGQNVTLSCEQNLNHDAMYWYRQDPGQGLRLIYYSQIVNDFQKGDIAEGYSVSREKKESFPLTVTSAQKNPTAFYLCASSIAQAYNQPQHFGDGTRLSIL.

The DNA for the CDR3 is TGTGCCAGCAGTGACCGGACAGTAAACGTTTATGGCTACACCTTC. This encodes CASSDRTVNVYGYTF. The J gene is TRBJ1-2, the V gene TRBV6-1; a possible D gene is TRBD1 (6 bases). V was shortened by 3 bases and J by 5 bases, with 16 bases between the two germline ends. CDR1 is MNHNS, CDR2 SASEGT, per germline. This CDR3 is 15 amino acids long.

This chain uses TRBV18 with TRBJ1-4; 8 positions agree with TRBD1. The CDR3 covers 15 residues. The ends lost 5 bases at V and 8 bases at J; junction bases unmatched: 10. The germline V gene has CDR1 KGHSH and CDR2 LQKENI. The CDR3 loop reads CASSKGQGRREKLFF. CDR3 sequence (DNA): TGTGCCAGCTCAAAAGGACAGGGTCGCAGGGAAAAACTGTTTTTT.

The chain combines TRBV9 with TRBJ2-1, with 9 bases lining up with TRBD2. CDR3 length: 17 amino acids. CDR1 SGDLS and CDR2 YYNGEE come from the germline V gene. V shed 1 base and J 6 bases; nucleotides not matched to a gene: 11. For the CDR3, the DNA is TGTGCCAGCAGCGTAAGGGGGGCGGGAGGGATTTTCAATGAGCAGTTCTTC. Translation gives CASSVRGAGGIFNEQFF. Looking up the rest from reference TRBV9 and TRBJ2-1 gives the full variable domain: DSGVTQTPKHLITATGQRVTLRCSPRSGDLSVYWYQQSLDQGLQFLIQYYNGEERAKGNILERFSAQQFPDLHSELNLSSLELGDSALYFCASSVRGAGGIFNEQFFGPGTRLTVL.

The chain carries TRBV27 and TRBJ2-7, with D possibly matching TRBD2 (6 bases). The germline V and J ends were trimmed by 5 bases and 3 bases, with 17 bases remaining between them. Germline assignment: CDR1 MNHEY and CDR2 SMNVEV (reference sequence). CDR3 length equals 15 residues. This CDR3 reads CASSAPGLSIYEQYF. Written as DNA, the CDR3 is TGTGCCAGCAGTGCACCGGGACTGTCAATCTACGAGCAGTACTTC.

The chain recombines TRBV7-2 with TRBJ2-1; 8 bases are a match to TRBD1. The J segment lost 9 bases and the V segment lost 5 bases, leaving 6 bases of the junction unmatched. In germline, CDR1 is SGHTA, CDR2 FQGNSA. The CDR3 is made up of 13 amino acids. The CDR3 loop is CASSPGQGGEQFF. Here the CDR3 DNA reads TGTGCCAGCAGCCCAGGACAGGGTGGTGAGCAGTTCTTC.

The V and J genes are TRBV9 and TRBJ2-1, with D perhaps matching TRBD2 (5 bases). The V and J ends lost 4 bases and 8 bases respectively, with 19 bases between them. CDR3 length: 15 amino acids. Germline V gene lookup returns CDR1 SGDLS and CDR2 YYNGEE. In nucleotides, the CDR3 is TGTGCCAGCAGCATCTCAACCAAAGCCGGGGATGAGCAGTTCTTC. Amino acid sequence: CASSISTKAGDEQFF.

This chain uses TRBV4-3 with TRBJ2-2; D is perhaps TRBD1 (6 bases). The CDR3 consists of 15 residues. Per germline, CDR1 LGHNA and CDR2 YSLEER. V shed 5 bases and J shed 4 bases, with 14 bases lying between them. The CDR3 protein is CASSFRGQGTGELFF. The CDR3 DNA reads TGCGCCAGCAGCTTTCGGGGACAAGGCACCGGGGAGCTGTTTTTT.

The rearrangement uses TRBV7-8 and TRBJ2-3; 9 nucleotides agree with TRBD1. The CDR3 runs to 16 residues. Germline V CDR1 and CDR2: SGHVS, FQNEAQ. V gave up 1 base and J gave up 0 bases; unmatched junction bases: 2. CDR3 residues: CASSLDGTGSTDTQYF. For the CDR3, the DNA is TGTGCCAGCAGCTTAGATGGGACAGGGAGCACAGATACGCAGTATTTT.

This chain joins TRBV6-5 and TRBJ2-5; 9 nucleotides agree with TRBD1. This CDR3 comprises 14 residues. With 5 bases clipped from V and 6 bases from J, the junction kept 7 bases outside the gene matches. Germline assignment: CDR1 MNHEY and CDR2 SVGAGI. The CDR3 is CASSHRDRAKTQYF. CDR3 coding DNA: TGTGCCAGCAGTCACCGGGACAGGGCAAAGACCCAGTACTTC.

The CDR3 is CASMGRGGHGGGGYTF. For the CDR3, the DNA is TGTGCCAGCATGGGACGAGGGGGACACGGCGGGGGAGGCTACACCTTC. The rearrangement joins TRBV9 to TRBJ1-2; D perhaps matches TRBD1 (6 bases). CDR1 SGDLS and CDR2 YYNGEE come from the germline V gene. This CDR3 region has 16 residues. The ends were cut back, 6 bases at V and 8 bases at J, with 26 bases in the middle.

This rearrangement joins TRBV5-6 to TRBJ1-4; a possible D gene is TRBD1 (6 bases). V was shortened by 3 bases and J by 7 bases, with 19 bases between the two germline ends. From germline, CDR1 is SGHDT and CDR2 YYEEEE. The CDR3 extends over 16 amino acids. The CDR3 loop is CASSYRAGETLEKLFF. CDR3 bases: TGTGCCAGCAGCTATCGAGCAGGGGAGACCCTTGAAAAACTGTTTTTT.

The J gene is TRBJ1-5, the V gene TRBV27; possible D gene TRBD1, 5 bases. Trimming shortened V by 4 bases and J by 4 bases, and 14 bases separated the two germline ends. Germline V CDR1 and CDR2: MNHEY, SMNVEV (reference sequence). The CDR3 is 15 residues long. CDR3 sequence (DNA): TGTGCCAGCAGTTCCTCCCCAGGGTCTAATCAGCCCCAGCATTTT. Translated, it gives CASSSSPGSNQPQHF.

V and J are TRBV25-1 and TRBJ2-5; perhaps TRBD1 as D (7 bases). This CDR3 is built from 14 residues. In germline, CDR1 is MGHDK, CDR2 SYGVNS. V dropped 7 bases and J dropped 5 bases, with 17 bases sitting between them. The CDR3 DNA follows: TGTGCCAGCAACCGAGGAGGGGGCCGGGAGACCCAGTACTTC. This gives the protein CASNRGGGRETQYF.

The chain uses TRBV27 and TRBJ2-5; no clear D gene. This CDR3 region has 11 residues. V lost 5 bases, J lost 1 base, and 2 bases lay in between. Germline V gene data show CDR1 as MNHEY and CDR2 as SMNVEV (reference sequence). For the CDR3, the DNA is TGTGCCAGCAGTCGCCAAGAGACCCAGTACTTC. Its protein product is CASSRQETQYF.

This chain's CDR3 is CSVHGGRDTEAFF. DNA of the CDR3: TGCAGCGTTCACGGGGGTCGAGACACTGAAGCTTTCTTT. The genes are TRBV29-1 and TRBJ1-1; D perhaps matches TRBD1 (5 bases). This CDR3 contains 13 residues. With 5 bases removed from V and 3 bases from J, the gap between germline ends came to 13 bases. Germline values: CDR1 SQVTM, CDR2 ANQGSEA.

The rearrangement links TRBV5-8 to TRBJ1-2; 9 positions match TRBD1. V was clipped by 6 bases and J by 0 bases; unmatched bases: 6. The germline gives CDR1 SGHTS, CDR2 YDEGEE. The CDR3 has 15 amino acids. The CDR3 bases are TGTGCCAGCACCCGGGACAGGGCGACTAACTATGGCTACACCTTC. It encodes CASTRDRATNYGYTF.

The J gene is TRBJ2-1, the V gene TRBV6-5; maybe TRBD2 (6 bases). CDR3 length: 15 residues. The germline CDR1 and CDR2 sequences are MNHEY and SVGAGI. The V gene lost 0 bases and the J gene lost 5 bases, with 11 bases spanning the gap. The CDR3 protein is CASSYSSRTNNEQFF. The CDR3 DNA sequence: TGTGCCAGCAGTTACTCGAGCAGGACTAACAATGAGCAGTTCTTC.

The rearrangement links TRBV19 to TRBJ1-2; no firm D call. Germline CDR1 reads LNHDA; CDR2 reads SQIVND (reference sequence). The CDR3 spans 13 residues. V lost 3 bases to trimming and J lost 8 bases, with 13 bases between them. CDR3 DNA: TGTGCCAGTAGTATTTGGAGACTTGGCGGCTACACCTTC. Protein sequence: CASSIWRLGGYTF.

The V and J genes are TRBV14 and TRBJ2-7, with D uncertain. V was clipped by 1 base and J by 7 bases, with 14 bases between them. This CDR3 is 14 amino acids long. CDR1 and CDR2 from the germline V gene are SGHDN and FVKESK. The CDR3 coding sequence is TGTGCCAGCAGCCAAGCAGGCTGGGCGAGAGAGCAGTACTTC. It is translated as CASSQAGWAREQYF.

The gene calls are TRBV4-1 and TRBJ2-1, with D uncertain. Germline CDR1 and CDR2: MGHRA and YSYEKL. Deletions cut 1 base from V and 0 bases from J, with 10 bases between. This CDR3 is 16 amino acids long. CDR3 DNA: TGCGCCAGCAGCCAAGGAGCACGGTTCTCCTACAATGAGCAGTTCTTC. This sequence encodes CASSQGARFSYNEQFF.

The V gene is TRBV5-1, the J gene TRBJ1-1, with D possibly being TRBD1 (5 bases). The germline V gene encodes CDR1 SGHRS and CDR2 YFSETQ. The germline V and J ends were trimmed by 5 bases and 0 bases, with 20 bases remaining between them. This CDR3 contains 17 residues. The CDR3 bases are TGCGCCAGCAGGGCGGCGGCTCGGGGGAGGATGAACACTGAAGCTTTCTTT. It is translated as CASRAAARGRMNTEAFF.